The rows below give T cell receptor beta chains drawn from one sample of a study of blood T cell repertoires in COVID-19. Using immunoSEQ multiplex PCR, the repertoire was profiled, and TCRdb retains in-frame clones only, with some absent. The sample lists about 65,000 clones, 65% to 90% occurring once. Sequencing used peripheral blood. These receptors were obtained from a man over 45 with COVID-19, enrolled during active disease. Each CDR3 is given with its conserved first and last residue. D genes are given only for firm matches.

d_call	v_call	j_call	cdr3_aa
TRBD1	TRBV6-5	TRBJ2-5	CASSGQGEGGTQYF
TRBD2	TRBV19	TRBJ2-7	CASSIGEGLYEQYF
.	TRBV29-1	TRBJ2-5	CSVSTGGGTQYF
.	TRBV30	TRBJ2-1	CAWRRGRYNEQFF
.	TRBV27	TRBJ2-4	CASSLGGGRSQNIQYF
TRBD1	TRBV12-3/TRBV12-4	TRBJ2-7	CASRATGGHEQYF
.	TRBV10-3	TRBJ1-3	CAISDSLRGDTGNTIYF
.	TRBV7-9	TRBJ2-5	CASSRSPGTLTLQETQYF
.	TRBV6-6	TRBJ2-6	CASSHSMPDSGANVLTF
TRBD1	TRBV24-1	TRBJ2-7	CATSDRRDSYEQYF
.	TRBV9	TRBJ2-3	CASSVRGRADDTQYF
.	TRBV24-1	TRBJ1-2	CATSGTGQSYGYTF
.	TRBV28	TRBJ1-2	CASSLQGLANYGYTF
TRBD1	TRBV28	TRBJ2-2	CASNPTGVGRNTGELFF
.	TRBV29-1	TRBJ1-6	CSVEETANSPLHF
TRBD1	TRBV3-1/TRBV3-2	TRBJ2-7	CAIGGLHEQYF
TRBD2	TRBV7-9	TRBJ2-1	CASSLSSGSSEQFF
TRBD1	TRBV7-9	TRBJ2-6	CASSPILGQGTSGANVLTF
TRBD1	TRBV25-1	TRBJ2-7	CASSSRDSSYEQYF
TRBD1	TRBV19	TRBJ2-5	CASRELRTGGVQETQYF
.	TRBV5-1	TRBJ1-4	CASRRGQLNEKLFF
.	TRBV28	TRBJ2-7	CASNGGLYEQYF
TRBD2	TRBV9	TRBJ2-3	CASSVGLAGGNLFSTDTQYF
.	TRBV7-2	TRBJ2-5	CASSLERQETQYF
.	TRBV29-1	TRBJ1-2	CSVNYGYTF
.	TRBV27	TRBJ2-7	CASSLTDTTYEQYF
TRBD1	TRBV19	TRBJ1-2	CASSPGQGGYGYTF
TRBD2	TRBV4-1	TRBJ2-1	CASSALAGGWDEQFF
TRBD1	TRBV5-1	TRBJ1-1	CASSLAQGAVTEAFF
.	TRBV19	TRBJ1-2	CASSTPTGGYTF
TRBD2	TRBV6-6	TRBJ2-3	CASTLTGTTDTDTQYF
.	TRBV7-8	TRBJ2-7	CASSPRGSRPTYEQYF
TRBD2	TRBV18	TRBJ2-5	CASSPEASGMETQYF
TRBD2	TRBV28	TRBJ2-7	CASSPQGAGAAEQYF
.	TRBV28	TRBJ2-2	CASSSSTGTGELFF
TRBD2	TRBV9	TRBJ2-1	CASSVDVGASGRGEQFF
TRBD2	TRBV30	TRBJ2-1	CAWAGGPLDEQFF
.	TRBV5-4	TRBJ2-7	CASSLEGPRGEQYF
TRBD2	TRBV19	TRBJ2-7	CASSIGTGLAGASYEQYF
.	TRBV9	TRBJ2-2	CATSGVSNTGELFF
TRBD2	TRBV10-2	TRBJ2-3	CASSPLGGGWADTQYF
TRBD1	TRBV29-1	TRBJ2-1	CSVAIPQGDRTRQFF
.	TRBV14	TRBJ2-1	CASSQRRSSYNEQFF
TRBD1	TRBV4-3	TRBJ1-4	CASSQEVDRGRNEKLFF
TRBD1	TRBV5-4	TRBJ2-5	CASSQGQGAETQYF
.	TRBV6-2/TRBV6-3	TRBJ1-5	CASSSPGVQPQHF